This is a list of T cell receptor beta chains from one sample in a study of regulatory T cells in long-lasting Graves disease. TCRdb redid the calling of the multiplex PCR reads with MiXCR, one entry per CDR3 protein. The table shows 500,000 to 700,000 distinct CDR3 sequences, with around 30% occurring only once. The sample was peripheral blood mononuclear cells (PBMCs), taken when the disease was refractory, from a patient treated with antithyroid drugs. These receptors were obtained from a female donor with Graves disease. Each CDR3 is given with its conserved first and last residue. Fields, in order: V gene, clone size, J gene, D gene, CDR3 protein, CDR3 DNA. The D gene is left open where the match is weak. Clone size is shown for a subset of rows, as once, few, many or a class of expanded clone.

>TRBV2|few|TRBJ1-1|TRBD1
CASRQGVSTEAFF
TGTGCCAGCAGACAGGGGGTGAGCACTGAAGCTTTCTTT
>TRBV11-2|NA|TRBJ1-3|NA
CASSFPSGTSGNTIYF
TGTGCCAGCAGCTTCCCATCCGGGACATCCGGCAACACCATATATTTT
>TRBV5-5|few|TRBJ1-1|NA
CASSLWGIDTEAFF
TGTGCCAGCAGCCTTTGGGGTATCGACACTGAAGCTTTCTTT
>TRBV20-1|few|TRBJ1-1|NA
CSARDRRMSTEAFF
TGCAGTGCTAGAGACAGGCGCATGAGCACTGAAGCTTTCTTT
>TRBV28|NA|TRBJ1-4|NA
CASSSRGANEKLFF
TGTGCCAGCAGTAGCAGGGGAGCGAATGAAAAACTGTTTTTT
>TRBV28|NA|TRBJ2-7|TRBD2
CASSFKGLAGDYEQYF
TGTGCCAGCAGTTTCAAAGGACTAGCGGGAGATTACGAGCAGTACTTC
>TRBV10-3|NA|TRBJ2-2|NA
CAISDWQNTGELFF
TGTGCCATCAGTGATTGGCAGAACACCGGGGAGCTGTTTTTT
>TRBV11-2|NA|TRBJ2-4|NA
CASTDSKNIQYF
TGTGCCAGCACTGACAGTAAAAACATTCAGTACTTC
>TRBV20-1|few|TRBJ2-2|NA
CSAREWVNTGELFF
TGCAGTGCTAGAGAATGGGTAAACACCGGGGAGCTGTTTTTT
>TRBV19|few|TRBJ1-1|NA
CASHRVGGTEAFF
TGTGCCAGCCACAGGGTGGGAGGAACTGAAGCTTTCTTT
>TRBV20-1|NA|TRBJ2-7|NA
CSAREETWGSPYEQYF
TGCAGTGCTAGAGAAGAGACATGGGGGTCCCCCTACGAGCAGTACTTC
>TRBV12-5|few|TRBJ2-2|NA
CASGLRGRVERLDTGELFF
TGTGCTAGTGGTTTGAGGGGAAGGGTGGAGCGATTAGACACCGGGGAGCTGTTTTTT
>TRBV9|NA|TRBJ1-2|NA
CASSVTAGGGYTF
TGTGCCAGCAGCGTAACAGCGGGGGGTGGCTACACCTTC
>TRBV6-2/TRBV6-3|few|TRBJ1-6|NA
CASSYSQPRNSPLHF
TGTGCCAGCAGTTACTCGCAGCCGAGGAATTCACCCCTCCACTTT
>TRBV6-2/TRBV6-3|NA|TRBJ2-1|TRBD1
CASSSRGRTGVWGEQFF
TGTGCCAGCAGTTCGCGAGGCAGGACAGGGGTATGGGGTGAGCAGTTCTTC
>TRBV2|many|TRBJ1-1|NA
CASRPGRGVEAFF
TGTGCCAGCCGTCCTGGGAGAGGAGTTGAAGCTTTCTTT
>TRBV7-2|few|TRBJ1-1|NA
CASSLDKGIPEAFF
TGTGCCAGCAGCTTAGATAAGGGGATCCCTGAAGCTTTCTTT
>TRBV30|few|TRBJ1-1|TRBD1
CAWGQGETEAFF
TGTGCCTGGGGACAGGGTGAAACTGAAGCTTTCTTT
>TRBV9|NA|TRBJ2-7|TRBD1
CASSVRQGGVEQYF
TGTGCCAGCAGCGTGCGACAGGGTGGGGTGGAGCAGTACTTC
>TRBV27|NA|TRBJ1-1|TRBD1
CASYRGDVMNTEAFF
TGTGCCAGCTACAGGGGAGATGTCATGAACACTGAAGCTTTCTTT
>TRBV10-3|NA|TRBJ2-7|TRBD1
CAISESGRGPPYEQYF
TGTGCCATCAGTGAGTCAGGCAGGGGGCCCCCCTACGAGCAGTACTTC
>TRBV10-1|NA|TRBJ1-3|NA
CASSESNAGNTIYF
TGCGCCAGCAGTGAGTCGAACGCTGGAAACACCATATATTTT
>TRBV30|NA|TRBJ2-1|TRBD1
CASSTGGGEQFF
TGTGCCTCCTCCACAGGGGGTGGTGAGCAGTTCTTC
>TRBV6-1|NA|TRBJ1-1|NA
CVSSYRNTEAFF
TGTGTCAGCAGCTACAGGAACACTGAAGCTTTCTTT
>TRBV30|few|TRBJ1-4|NA
CAWSPRINEKLFF
TGTGCCTGGAGTCCCAGGATTAATGAAAAACTGTTTTTT
>TRBV7-9|once|TRBJ1-4|NA
CASSKTGGLGEKLFF
TGTGCCAGCAGCAAAACGGGGGGTCTTGGTGAAAAACTGTTTTTT
>TRBV6-1|few|TRBJ2-7|TRBD1
CASNPQGARGEQYF
TGTGCCAGCAACCCACAGGGGGCGCGAGGCGAGCAGTACTTC
>TRBV7-6|few|TRBJ1-1|NA
CASSLNGQYEAFF
TGTGCCAGCAGCTTAAACGGACAGTATGAAGCTTTCTTT